What follows is one T cell receptor (beta chain) and its context. Its antigen is not identified. Germline CDR1 is SGHVS and CDR2 is FNYEAQ. The CDR3 runs 14 residues. V lost 2 bases to trimming and J lost 5 bases, with 10 bases between them. This sample is drawn from a study of cytomegalovirus exposure and HLA in healthy donors. Overall study context: The study placed approximately 78% of its approximately 430 genotyped donors in the Caucasian-associated ancestry cluster.

PCR was performed using 60 Vbeta and 13 Jbeta primers. The method was immunoSEQ multiplex PCR; TCRdb's version includes in-frame clones alone and lacks a portion of them. The sample holds around 140,000 clones, over 65% seen once. Regarding the study as a whole: Testing in vitro showed three CMV-associated chains specific for CMV antigens.

Material for sequencing was PBMCs. The J gene is TRBJ2-1, the V gene TRBV7-6; maybe TRBD1 (5 bases). The clonotype originates from a man aged 35-49 years in good health and CMV-seronegative. CDR3 sequence reads: CASSLLDINNEQFF. The CDR3 DNA is TGTGCCAGCAGCTTATTGGACATCAACAATGAGCAGTTCTTC.